This passage covers 15 T cell receptor beta chains from one sample sequenced in a study of blood T cell repertoires in COVID-19. Clones were sequenced by immunoSEQ multiplex PCR, and TCRdb holds only the in-frame ones, with some missing. The sample contains about 500,000 clones, roughly 89% of which appear only once. The material sequenced was peripheral blood. The receptors were sampled from a man in his late teens or twenties with COVID-19, enrolled during active disease.

This clone was recorded once. The chain couples TRBV6-6 to TRBJ1-2, with a tentative D call TRBD1 (6 bases). The CDR3 has 16 amino acids. Trimming stripped 7 bases from V and 2 bases from J, with 20 bases between. The germline V gene encodes CDR1 MNHNY and CDR2 SVGAGI (reference sequence). CDR3 DNA sequence: TGTGCCAGCAATCAGGGGAGGGGTATCCCGAACTATGGCTACACCTTC. Translation: CASNQGRGIPNYGYTF.

The chain has TRBV7-6 and TRBJ1-1, with D tentatively TRBD1 (5 bases). The CDR3 loop spans 13 amino acids. Trimming took off 1 base at V and 3 bases at J, with 6 bases between the two ends. Germline values: CDR1 SGHVS, CDR2 FNYEAQ. DNA for the CDR3: TGTGCCAGCAGCTTAGGGGGGGACACTGAAGCTTTCTTT. Its translation is CASSLGGDTEAFF.

This chain uses TRBV11-2 with TRBJ2-1, with TRBD1 as a possible D gene (6 bases). CDR1 and CDR2 from the germline V gene are SGHAT and FQNNGV. The CDR3 contains 13 residues. V was trimmed by 5 bases and J by 10 bases, leaving 15 bases between them. The CDR3 here is CASSPYTGNEQFF. The CDR3 bases are TGTGCCAGCAGCCCATATACAGGGAACGAGCAGTTCTTC. The entire variable domain, with the rest obtained from reference TRBV11-2 and TRBJ2-1, is as follows: EAGVAQSPRYKIIEKRQSVAFWCNPISGHATLYWYQQILGQGPKLLIQFQNNGVVDDSQLPKDRFSAERLKGVDSTLKIQPAKLEDSAVYLCASSPYTGNEQFFGPGTRLTVL.

The rearrangement uses TRBV5-4 and TRBJ2-3; 9 positions agree with TRBD1. V was pared by 4 bases and J by 3 bases, with 3 bases of the junction left unmatched. The CDR3 consists of 14 residues. CDR1 is SGHNT, CDR2 YYREEE, per germline (reference sequence). The CDR3 DNA reads TGTGCCAGCAGCCCGGGACAGGGAACAGATACGCAGTATTTT. Protein sequence: CASSPGQGTDTQYF. Complete variable domain (other parts from reference TRBV5-4 and TRBJ2-3): ETGVTQSPTHLIKTRGQQVTLRCSSQSGHNTVSWYQQALGQGPQFIFQYYREEENGRGNFPPRFSGLQFPNYSSELNVNALELDDSALYLCASSPGQGTDTQYFGPGTRLTVL.

The chain couples TRBV5-1 to TRBJ2-7; 9 bases are a match to TRBD2. Trimming took 1 base from V and 7 from J; bases not matched to a gene: 15. Germline CDR1 reads SGHRS; CDR2 reads YFSETQ. The CDR3 contains 17 residues. CDR3 residues: CASSLLGGVAGVDEQYF. The CDR3 bases are TGCGCCAGCAGCTTGTTGGGAGGGGTAGCGGGAGTTGATGAGCAGTACTTC.

The chain has TRBV12-5 and TRBJ1-1; D not certain. Germline V lookup: CDR1 LGHNT, CDR2 FRNRAP. The CDR3 runs 15 residues. The V and J ends lost 2 bases and 0 bases respectively, with 10 bases between them. The CDR3 bases are TGTGCTAGTGGTTTGATGGGAGGACTGAACACTGAAGCTTTCTTT. Its protein is CASGLMGGLNTEAFF.

The DNA for the CDR3 is TGTGCCAGCAGTGAGTTCTCCCCCACCGGGGAGCTGTTTTTT. Translated: CASSEFSPTGELFF. V is TRBV2 and J is TRBJ2-2; no firm D call. Germline V lookup: CDR1 SNHLY, CDR2 FYNNEI. CDR3 length equals 14 residues. The V and J ends lost 3 bases and 4 bases respectively, with 9 bases between them. The complete variable domain, with remaining parts taken from reference TRBV2 and TRBJ2-2, reads EPEVTQTPSHQVTQMGQEVILRCVPISNHLYFYWYRQILGQKVEFLVSFYNNEISEKSEIFDDQFSVERPDGSNFTLKIRSTKLEDSAMYFCASSEFSPTGELFFGEGSRLTVL.

The chain carries TRBV7-2 and TRBJ2-5; possibly TRBD2 for D (5 bases). The germline V and J ends were trimmed by 6 bases and 5 bases, with 19 bases remaining between them. The germline V gene encodes CDR1 SGHTA and CDR2 FQGNSA. There are 15 residues in the CDR3. The CDR3 DNA sequence: TGTGCCAGCAGTTCAACCGGAGGTGGTGGGGAGACCCAGTACTTC. It specifies CASSSTGGGGETQYF.

The V gene is TRBV4-1, the J gene TRBJ2-2, with D maybe TRBD2 (7 bases). In germline, CDR1 is MGHRA, CDR2 YSYEKL. Trimming took off 4 bases at V and 4 bases at J, with 19 bases between the two ends. This CDR3 spans 17 amino acids. The CDR3 bases are TGCGCCAGCAGCCCCTTACTGAGGGGGGGTGGCACCGGGGAGCTGTTTTTT. This encodes CASSPLLRGGGTGELFF.

The J gene is TRBJ2-1, the V gene TRBV27, with 8 bases lining up with TRBD2. The J segment lost 8 bases and the V segment lost 3 bases, leaving 12 bases of the junction unmatched. The CDR3 has 16 amino acids. In germline, CDR1 is MNHEY, CDR2 SMNVEV (reference sequence). In nucleotides, the CDR3 is TGTGCCAGCAGTTTCCACCGGAGTAGCGGGAACGATGAGCAGTTCTTC. Translating gives CASSFHRSSGNDEQFF.

The V and J genes are TRBV12-2 and TRBJ1-5. TRBV12-2 is marked as a pseudogene. This CDR3 comprises 16 residues. In DNA form, the CDR3 reads TGTGCAAGTCGCTTAGCGGCTCCCCCGAGGCATCAGCCCCAGCATTTT. This gives the protein CASRLAAPPRHQPQHF.

The chain carries TRBV6-5 and TRBJ1-5; D is ambiguous. CDR3 length equals 13 residues. CDR1 MNHEY and CDR2 SVGAGI come from the germline V gene. V was trimmed by 4 bases and J by 2 bases, leaving 6 bases between them. This chain's CDR3 is CASSSGGNQPQHF. The CDR3 nucleotides are TGTGCCAGCAGTTCGGGTGGCAATCAGCCCCAGCATTTT.

The table lists this clone with a few counts. The rearrangement links TRBV11-2 to TRBJ2-1; perhaps TRBD2 as D (5 bases). The CDR3 runs 15 residues. Germline lookup yields CDR1 SGHAT and CDR2 FQNNGV. The V end lost 5 bases, the J end lost 0 bases, and 11 bases lay between the germline ends. The CDR3 sequence: CASSPGLVSYNEQFF. As DNA, the CDR3 is TGTGCCAGCAGCCCCGGACTGGTCTCCTACAATGAGCAGTTCTTC.

The chain combines TRBV4-2 with TRBJ2-3; 13 positions match TRBD2. The ends lost 0 bases at V and 4 bases at J; junction bases unmatched: 1. The germline gives CDR1 LGHNA, CDR2 YNFKEQ. The CDR3 spans 16 residues. In DNA form, the CDR3 reads TGTGCCAGCAGCCAAGAAACTAGCGGGGGGGCAGATACGCAGTATTTT. This gives the protein CASSQETSGGADTQYF.

This clone was counted a few times. V is TRBV30 and J is TRBJ2-7, with D possibly being TRBD1 (5 bases). Per the germline V gene, CDR1 is GTSNPN and CDR2 is SVGIG (reference sequence). V gave up 0 bases and J gave up 6 bases, with 9 bases separating them. The length of the CDR3 is 12 residues. The CDR3 here is CAWSVSQGEQYF. As DNA, the CDR3 is TGTGCCTGGAGTGTATCGCAGGGCGAGCAGTACTTC. The variable domain in full, completed from reference TRBV30 and TRBJ2-7, reads SQTIHQWPATLVQPVGSPLSLECTVEGTSNPNLYWYRQAAGRGLQLLFYSVGIGQISSEVPQNLSASRPQDRQFILSSKKLLLSDSGFYLCAWSVSQGEQYFGPGTRLTVT.